This section outlines one T cell receptor (beta chain) sequence together with its context. Its antigen is still unknown. The data derive from a study of beta chain features in type 1 diabetes. Study-wide context: Healthy donors and patients had similar age, gender and cell yields. Study-wide results and limits: Junctions at VDJ sites from type 1 diabetes patients had fewer insertions and more deletions. A moderate, significant TCRB CDR3 shortening appeared in type 1 diabetes across four CD4+ subsets.

The entirety of the isolated RNA underwent reverse transcription, so expressed TCRB transcripts were sequenced. The method was immunoSEQ multiplex PCR; TCRdb's version includes in-frame clones alone and lacks a portion of them. The sample records about 180,000 clones, roughly 8% being singletons. Germline assignment: CDR1 ENHRY and CDR2 SYGVKD. J gave up 7 bases and V 4 bases, and 3 bases lay outside the gene matches. CDR3 length: 12 amino acids. This TCR derives from a woman in her thirties or forties with type 1 diabetes. The gene calls are TRBV10-3 and TRBJ1-1, with 7 positions matching TRBD1. The material sequenced was central memory CD4+ T cells from blood. The chain's CDR3 is CAISGDSDEAFF. Here the CDR3 DNA reads TGTGCCATCAGTGGGGACAGTGATGAAGCTTTCTTT.